This T cell receptor beta chain stems from a study of shared clonotypes between healthy human individuals. Overall study findings and caveats: In general, naive subsets displayed greater estimated richness than memory subsets did.

The CDR3 length is 15 residues. From germline, CDR1 is SGHVS and CDR2 FQNEAQ. After removal of 5 bases from V and 2 bases from J, the junction contained 5 bases not matched to a gene. A note on this clone: The antigen is not known.

Naive CD4+ cells were CD45RA-selected; the remaining cells were memory. Method: immunoSEQ multiplex PCR; TCRdb's copy keeps in-frame clones and lacks some. The table records 950,000 to 1,200,000 clones, around three quarters of them present only once. The rearrangement uses TRBV7-8 and TRBJ2-7, with TRBD2 matching 11 bases. The TCR was taken from a young man in good health. Some clones in this sample may be carry-over from other donors' samples. Sequences were obtained from memory CD4+ T cells from PBMCs. Subset noted: CD45RA-negative fraction. The CDR3 protein is CASSAPGLAAYEQYF. The CDR3 DNA reads TGTGCCAGCAGCGCGCCGGGACTAGCGGCCTACGAGCAGTACTTC.